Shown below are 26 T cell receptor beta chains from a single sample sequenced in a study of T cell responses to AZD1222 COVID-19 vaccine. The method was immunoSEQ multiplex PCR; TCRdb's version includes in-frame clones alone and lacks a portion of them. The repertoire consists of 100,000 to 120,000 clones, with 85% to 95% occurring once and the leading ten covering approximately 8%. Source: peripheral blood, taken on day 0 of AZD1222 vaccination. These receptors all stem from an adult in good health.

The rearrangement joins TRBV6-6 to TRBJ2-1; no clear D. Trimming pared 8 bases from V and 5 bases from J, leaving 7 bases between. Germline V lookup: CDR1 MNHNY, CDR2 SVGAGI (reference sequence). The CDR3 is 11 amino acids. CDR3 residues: CASLRDNEQFF. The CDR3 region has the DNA TGTGCCAGCCTCAGAGACAATGAGCAGTTCTTC.

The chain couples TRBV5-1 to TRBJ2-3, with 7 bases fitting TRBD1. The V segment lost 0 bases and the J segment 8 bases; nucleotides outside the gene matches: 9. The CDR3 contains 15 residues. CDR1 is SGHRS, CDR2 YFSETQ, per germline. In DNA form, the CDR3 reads TGCGCCAGCAGCTTGGAAAGTACTACAGGGGTTACGCAGTATTTT. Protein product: CASSLESTTGVTQYF.

The CDR3 sequence: CALWQDQNTEAFF. CDR3 DNA sequence: TGTGCCCTTTGGCAGGATCAGAACACTGAAGCTTTCTTT. The chain combines TRBV30 with TRBJ1-1; D uncertain. The CDR3 sequence is 13 residues long. Germline V gene data show CDR1 as GTSNPN and CDR2 as SVGIG (reference sequence). The V and J ends lost 8 bases and 1 base respectively, with 14 bases between them.

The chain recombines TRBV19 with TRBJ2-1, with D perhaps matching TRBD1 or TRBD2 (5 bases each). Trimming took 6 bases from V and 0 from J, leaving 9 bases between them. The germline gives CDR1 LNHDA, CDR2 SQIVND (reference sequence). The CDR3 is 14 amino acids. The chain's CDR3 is CASRRDVSYNEQFF. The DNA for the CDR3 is TGTGCCAGTAGACGGGACGTCTCCTACAATGAGCAGTTCTTC.

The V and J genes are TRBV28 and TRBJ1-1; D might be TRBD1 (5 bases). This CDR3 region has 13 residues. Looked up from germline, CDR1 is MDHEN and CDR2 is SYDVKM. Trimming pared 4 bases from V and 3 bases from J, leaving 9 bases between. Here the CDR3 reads CASSSRAYTEAFF. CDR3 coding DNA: TGTGCCAGCAGTTCCAGGGCCTACACTGAAGCTTTCTTT. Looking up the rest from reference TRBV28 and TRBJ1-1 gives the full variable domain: DVKVTQSSRYLVKRTGEKVFLECVQDMDHENMFWYRQDPGLGLRLIYFSYDVKMKEKGDIPEGYSVSREKKERFSLILESASTNQTSMYLCASSSRAYTEAFFGQGTRLTVV.

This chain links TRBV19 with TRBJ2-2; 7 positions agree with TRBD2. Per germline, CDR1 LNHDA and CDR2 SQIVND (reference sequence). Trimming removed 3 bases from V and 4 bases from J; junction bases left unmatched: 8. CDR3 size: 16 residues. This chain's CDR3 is CASSMLSGAITGELFF. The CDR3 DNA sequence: TGTGCCAGTAGTATGTTAAGCGGGGCGATCACCGGGGAGCTGTTTTTT.

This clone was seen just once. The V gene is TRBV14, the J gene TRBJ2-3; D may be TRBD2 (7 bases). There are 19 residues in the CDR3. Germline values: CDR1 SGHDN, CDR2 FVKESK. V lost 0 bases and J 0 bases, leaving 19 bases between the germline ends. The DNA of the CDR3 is TGTGCCAGCAGCCAAGAATTGATGGGGGGGCGCATTAGCACAGATACGCAGTATTTT. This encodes CASSQELMGGRISTDTQYF.

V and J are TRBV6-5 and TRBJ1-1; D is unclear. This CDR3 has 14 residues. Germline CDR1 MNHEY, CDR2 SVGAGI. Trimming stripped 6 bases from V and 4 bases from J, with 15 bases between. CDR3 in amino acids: CASRGPSRVTEAFF. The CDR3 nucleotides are TGTGCCAGCAGGGGTCCGTCGAGGGTCACTGAAGCTTTCTTT.

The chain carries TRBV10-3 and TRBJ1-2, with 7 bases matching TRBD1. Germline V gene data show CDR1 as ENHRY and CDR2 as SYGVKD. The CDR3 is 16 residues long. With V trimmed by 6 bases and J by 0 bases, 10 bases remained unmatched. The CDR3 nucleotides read TGTGCCATCAGCCCTGGGGGGACAGTCGCTAACTATGGCTACACCTTC. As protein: CAISPGGTVANYGYTF.

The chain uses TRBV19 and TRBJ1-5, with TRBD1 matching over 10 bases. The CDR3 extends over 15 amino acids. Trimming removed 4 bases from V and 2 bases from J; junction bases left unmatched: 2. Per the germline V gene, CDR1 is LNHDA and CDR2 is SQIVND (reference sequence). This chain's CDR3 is CASSSGQGGNQPQHF. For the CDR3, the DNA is TGTGCCAGTAGTAGCGGACAGGGGGGCAATCAGCCCCAGCATTTT. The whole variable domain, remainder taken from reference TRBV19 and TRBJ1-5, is DGGITQSPKYLFRKEGQNVTLSCEQNLNHDAMYWYRQDPGQGLRLIYYSQIVNDFQKGDIAEGYSVSREKKESFPLTVTSAQKNPTAFYLCASSSGQGGNQPQHFGDGTRLSIL.

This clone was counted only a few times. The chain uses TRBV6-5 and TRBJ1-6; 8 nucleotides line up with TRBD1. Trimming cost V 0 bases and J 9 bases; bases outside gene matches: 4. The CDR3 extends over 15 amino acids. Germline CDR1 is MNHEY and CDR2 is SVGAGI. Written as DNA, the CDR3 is TGTGCCAGCAGTTACTCCGGACAGGGCCGTTCACCCCTCCACTTT. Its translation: CASSYSGQGRSPLHF.

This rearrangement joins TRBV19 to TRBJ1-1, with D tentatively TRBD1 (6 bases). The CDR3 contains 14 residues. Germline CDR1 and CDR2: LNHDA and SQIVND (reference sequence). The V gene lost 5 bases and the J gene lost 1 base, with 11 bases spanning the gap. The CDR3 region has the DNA TGTGCCAGTAGTTACGGGGGGGCGAACACTGAAGCTTTCTTT. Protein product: CASSYGGANTEAFF.

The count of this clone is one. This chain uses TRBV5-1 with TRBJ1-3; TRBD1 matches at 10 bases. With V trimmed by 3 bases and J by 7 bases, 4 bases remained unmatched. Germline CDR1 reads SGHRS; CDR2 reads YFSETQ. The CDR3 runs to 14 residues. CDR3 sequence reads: CASSWRGQGNTIYF. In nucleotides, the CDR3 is TGCGCCAGCAGCTGGCGGGGACAGGGGAACACCATATATTTT.

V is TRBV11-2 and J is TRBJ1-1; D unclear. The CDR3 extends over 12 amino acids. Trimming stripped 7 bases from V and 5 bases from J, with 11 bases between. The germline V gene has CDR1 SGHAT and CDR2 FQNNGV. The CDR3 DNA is TGTGCCAGCACCCTTCTTGGTACTGAAGCTTTCTTT. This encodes CASTLLGTEAFF.

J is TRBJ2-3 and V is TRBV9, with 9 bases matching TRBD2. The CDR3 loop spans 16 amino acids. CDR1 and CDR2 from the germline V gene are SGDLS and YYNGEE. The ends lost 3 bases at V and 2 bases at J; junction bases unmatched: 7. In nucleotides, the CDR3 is TGTGCCAGCAGCGCCTTAGCGGGGGCGCTCACAGATACGCAGTATTTT. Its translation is CASSALAGALTDTQYF.

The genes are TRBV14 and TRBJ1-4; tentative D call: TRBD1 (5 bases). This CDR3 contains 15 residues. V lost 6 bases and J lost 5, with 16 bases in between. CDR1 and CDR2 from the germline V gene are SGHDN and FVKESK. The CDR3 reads CASSLIHRTNEKLFF. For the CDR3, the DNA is TGTGCCAGCAGTTTAATCCACAGGACCAATGAAAAACTGTTTTTT. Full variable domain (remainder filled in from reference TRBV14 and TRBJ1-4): EAGVTQFPSHSVIEKGQTVTLRCDPISGHDNLYWYRRVMGKEIKFLLHFVKESKQDESGMPNNRFLAERTGGTYSTLKVQPAELEDSGVYFCASSLIHRTNEKLFFGSGTQLSVL.

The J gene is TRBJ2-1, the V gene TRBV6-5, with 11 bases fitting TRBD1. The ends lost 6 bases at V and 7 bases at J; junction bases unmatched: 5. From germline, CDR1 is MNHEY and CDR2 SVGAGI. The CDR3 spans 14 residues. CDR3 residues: CASSTGTGGNEQFF. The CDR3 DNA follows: TGTGCCAGCAGCACCGGGACAGGGGGGAATGAGCAGTTCTTC.

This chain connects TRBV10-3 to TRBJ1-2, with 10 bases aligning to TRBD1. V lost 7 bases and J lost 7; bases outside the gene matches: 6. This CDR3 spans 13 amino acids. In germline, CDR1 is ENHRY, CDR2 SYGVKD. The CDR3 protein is CAIMSTGGLGYTF. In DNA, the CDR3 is TGTGCCATCATGTCGACAGGGGGCCTTGGCTACACCTTC.

DNA for the CDR3: TGTGCCAGCAGCGCGGACTGGTGGGGTCAGGAGACCCAGTACTTC. Its protein is CASSADWWGQETQYF. This chain links TRBV11-2 with TRBJ2-5, with a tentative D call TRBD2 (5 bases). The germline V and J ends were trimmed by 5 bases and 5 bases, with 18 bases remaining between them. This CDR3 has 15 residues. Germline V gene lookup returns CDR1 SGHAT and CDR2 FQNNGV.

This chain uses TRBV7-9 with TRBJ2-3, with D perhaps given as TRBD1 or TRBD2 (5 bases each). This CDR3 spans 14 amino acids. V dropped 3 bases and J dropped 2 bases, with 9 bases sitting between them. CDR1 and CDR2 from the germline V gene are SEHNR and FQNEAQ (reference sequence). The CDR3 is CASSFGTDTDTQYF. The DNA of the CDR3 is TGTGCCAGCAGCTTCGGGACCGACACAGATACGCAGTATTTT.

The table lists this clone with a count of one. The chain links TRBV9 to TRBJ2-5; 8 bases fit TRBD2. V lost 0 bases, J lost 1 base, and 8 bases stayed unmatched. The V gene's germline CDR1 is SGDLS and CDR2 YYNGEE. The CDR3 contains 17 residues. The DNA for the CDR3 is TGTGCCAGCAGCGTAGTGGGAGCGGGGGTCCTCCAAGAGACCCAGTACTTC. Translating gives CASSVVGAGVLQETQYF.

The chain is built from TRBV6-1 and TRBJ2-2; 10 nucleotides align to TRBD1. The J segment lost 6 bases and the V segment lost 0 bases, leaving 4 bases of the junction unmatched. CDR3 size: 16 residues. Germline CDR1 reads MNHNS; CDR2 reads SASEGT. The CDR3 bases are TGTGCCAGCAGTGAAGCGGTAGGGACAGGGGCCGGGGAGCTGTTTTTT. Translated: CASSEAVGTGAGELFF.

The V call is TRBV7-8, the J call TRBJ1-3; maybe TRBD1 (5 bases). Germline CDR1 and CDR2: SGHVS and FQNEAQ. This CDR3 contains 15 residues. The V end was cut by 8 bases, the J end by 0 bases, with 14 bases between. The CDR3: CASGGGSSSGNTIYF. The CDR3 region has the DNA TGTGCCAGCGGGGGTGGGTCGAGCTCTGGAAACACCATATATTTT.

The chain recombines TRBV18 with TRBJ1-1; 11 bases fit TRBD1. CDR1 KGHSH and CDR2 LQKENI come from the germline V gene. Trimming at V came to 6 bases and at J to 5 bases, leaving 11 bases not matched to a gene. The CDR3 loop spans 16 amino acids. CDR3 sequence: CASSYRDRGSGTEAFF. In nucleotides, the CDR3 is TGTGCCAGCTCTTACCGGGACAGGGGGAGTGGTACTGAAGCTTTCTTT.

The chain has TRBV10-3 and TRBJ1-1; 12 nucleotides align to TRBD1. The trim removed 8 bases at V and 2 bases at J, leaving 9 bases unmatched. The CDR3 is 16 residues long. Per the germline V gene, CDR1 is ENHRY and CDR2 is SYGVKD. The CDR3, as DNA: TGTGCCATCGACGCCGGGACAGGGGGCGGTAACACTGAAGCTTTCTTT. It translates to CAIDAGTGGGNTEAFF.

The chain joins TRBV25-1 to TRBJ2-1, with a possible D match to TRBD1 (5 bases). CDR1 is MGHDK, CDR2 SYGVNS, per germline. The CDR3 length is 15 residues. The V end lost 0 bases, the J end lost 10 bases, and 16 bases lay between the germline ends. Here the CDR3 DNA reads TGTGCCAGCAGTGAATATATAGCCAGGGAAGGCGAGCAGTTCTTC. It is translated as CASSEYIAREGEQFF.